The clone carrying this T cell receptor beta chain was counted once. Its antigen is currently unknown. Roughly 27 ml of blood was drawn into EDTA tubes. Trimming removed 1 base from V and 0 bases from J, with 11 bases in between. The CDR3 is 16 residues long. Germline loops: CDR1 MNHNS, CDR2 SASEGT. This sample was included in a study of untreated major depressive disorder. Profiled with immunoSEQ multiplex PCR; TCRdb holds only in-frame clones, not every one. The sample has approximately 12,000 clones, approximately 90% seen once. Study-wide results and limits: Compared with controls, depressed patients showed more TRBV05-01 (Vbeta 5.1) usage in CD4+ T cells. Private clones made up every subject's top five TRBV05-01 clones.

This TCR was recovered from a woman aged 25 to 39 with major depressive disorder. The sequenced material came from CD4+ T cells from PBMCs. The chain has TRBV6-1 and TRBJ2-3; perhaps TRBD2 as D (6 bases). The CDR3 sequence: CASSEGSGGSTDTQYF. CDR3 nucleotide sequence: TGTGCCAGCAGTGAAGGAAGTGGAGGGAGCACAGATACGCAGTATTTT.